The next 19 T cell receptor beta chains were all read from a single sample in a study of OX40 agonist ivuxolimab in advanced cancers. Here immunoSEQ multiplex PCR was the method, and the copy in TCRdb shows in-frame clones only, minus some. The table has about 62,000 clones, 80% to 95% seen once. The sequences come from CD4+ or CD8+ T cells sorted from blood, collected in a trial of the OX40 agonist ivuxolimab. These receptors originate from an adult with an advanced solid tumor such as melanoma, head and neck, liver or kidney cancer.

The chain is built from TRBV4-1 and TRBJ1-1; D is perhaps TRBD1 (5 bases). V was clipped by 0 bases and J by 4 bases, with 9 bases between them. The germline V gene encodes CDR1 MGHRA and CDR2 YSYEKL. This CDR3 spans 14 amino acids. The CDR3 is CASSQDHGGTEAFF. The CDR3 DNA reads TGCGCCAGCAGCCAAGATCATGGGGGCACTGAAGCTTTCTTT.

This chain connects TRBV6-5 to TRBJ1-1; D unresolved. The V and J ends lost 2 bases and 0 bases respectively, with 10 bases between them. The CDR3 is 15 amino acids. Looked up from germline, CDR1 is MNHEY and CDR2 is SVGAGI. CDR3 in amino acids: CASSYQGPMNTEAFF. CDR3 nucleotide sequence: TGTGCCAGCAGTTACCAAGGGCCCATGAACACTGAAGCTTTCTTT.

The chain joins TRBV10-1 to TRBJ2-2; perhaps TRBD2 as D (5 bases). Trimming pared 4 bases from V and 5 bases from J, leaving 8 bases between. Germline CDR1 is WNHNN and CDR2 is SYGVQD (reference sequence). This CDR3 region has 13 residues. Written as DNA, the CDR3 is TGCGCCAGCAGTGGGTCGGGGACCGGGGAGCTGTTTTTT. This gives the protein CASSGSGTGELFF.

This clone has just one count. The chain links TRBV29-1 to TRBJ2-2; D remains ambiguous. This CDR3 region has 15 residues. From germline, CDR1 is SQVTM and CDR2 ANQGSEA. Between the trimmed V and J ends, which lost 2 bases and 3 bases, there was a span of 13 bases. CDR3 region: CSVELRNFDTGELFF. The CDR3 DNA sequence: TGCAGCGTTGAACTACGGAACTTCGACACCGGGGAGCTGTTTTTT.

This sequence joins TRBV18 and TRBJ2-7; 8 bases align to TRBD1. From germline, CDR1 is KGHSH and CDR2 LQKENI. Trimming took 5 bases from V and 3 from J; bases not matched to a gene: 3. This CDR3 has 13 residues. Here the CDR3 DNA reads TGTGCCAGCTCATCGGGACAGGTCTACGAGCAGTACTTC. Protein product: CASSSGQVYEQYF. The full variable domain, its missing parts supplied by reference TRBV18 and TRBJ2-7, is NAGVMQNPRHLVRRRGQEARLRCSPMKGHSHVYWYRQLPEEGLKFMVYLQKENIIDESGMPKERFSAEFPKEGPSILRIQQVVRGDSAAYFCASSSGQVYEQYFGPGTRLTVT.

The V call is TRBV5-1, the J call TRBJ1-1; 7 bases match TRBD1. This CDR3 comprises 14 residues. The V segment lost 4 bases and the J segment 4 bases; nucleotides outside the gene matches: 7. Germline lookup yields CDR1 SGHRS and CDR2 YFSETQ. The CDR3, as DNA: TGCGCCAGCAGCACCCACAGGGGAAGCACTGAAGCTTTCTTT. This codes for CASSTHRGSTEAFF.

This clone has just one count. The rearrangement uses TRBV5-6 and TRBJ2-7; D may be TRBD1 (6 bases). CDR1 SGHDT and CDR2 YYEEEE come from the germline V gene. This CDR3 has 14 residues. Trimming pared 0 bases from V and 6 bases from J, leaving 13 bases between. CDR3 coding DNA: TGTGCCAGCAGCTTGGGTTGGTCAGGGGTCGAGCAGTACTTC. Translation: CASSLGWSGVEQYF. Full variable domain (outside the CDR3, taken from reference TRBV5-6 and TRBJ2-7): DAGVTQSPTHLIKTRGQQVTLRCSPKSGHDTVSWYQQALGQGPQFIFQYYEEEERQRGNFPDRFSGHQFPNYSSELNVNALLLGDSALYLCASSLGWSGVEQYFGPGTRLTVT.

V is TRBV11-2 and J is TRBJ2-1; D may be TRBD2 (6 bases). The germline CDR1 and CDR2 sequences are SGHAT and FQNNGV. Trimming removed 4 bases at V and 4 bases at J, with 11 bases between. The CDR3 sequence is 14 residues long. CDR3 protein: CASSSAGTYNEQFF. The CDR3 nucleotides read TGTGCCAGCAGCTCAGCCGGGACTTACAATGAGCAGTTCTTC.

The chain joins TRBV10-3 to TRBJ2-7; the D call may be TRBD1 or TRBD2 (6 bases each). The CDR3 is made up of 11 amino acids. V gave up 7 bases and J gave up 5 bases, with 9 bases separating them. The germline CDR1 and CDR2 sequences are ENHRY and SYGVKD. CDR3: CAINGGHEQYF. Written as DNA, the CDR3 is TGTGCCATCAATGGGGGGCACGAGCAGTACTTC.

The chain carries TRBV9 and TRBJ1-2, with a weak D call TRBD1 (6 bases). This CDR3 is 15 amino acids long. The V and J ends lost 0 bases and 8 bases respectively, with 17 bases between them. Germline V lookup: CDR1 SGDLS, CDR2 YYNGEE. CDR3 amino acids: CASSVAPAGAQGYTF. CDR3 DNA: TGTGCCAGCAGCGTAGCCCCGGCGGGGGCTCAAGGCTACACCTTC.

This clone was seen just once. The chain employs TRBV27 and TRBJ2-2; no clear D. The CDR3 is 11 amino acids. The V gene's germline CDR1 is MNHEY and CDR2 SMNVEV (reference sequence). The V and J ends lost 8 bases and 1 base respectively, with 2 bases between them. CDR3 in DNA: TGTGCCAGCGGGAACACCGGGGAGCTGTTTTTT. It yields the protein CASGNTGELFF.

This sequence joins TRBV6-5 and TRBJ2-1, with D perhaps TRBD2 (6 bases). The CDR3 is made up of 12 amino acids. Germline CDR1 reads MNHEY; CDR2 reads SVGAGI. The germline V and J ends were trimmed by 6 bases and 10 bases, with 13 bases remaining between them. The CDR3 is CASSPTSLEQFF. In nucleotides, the CDR3 is TGTGCCAGCAGCCCGACTAGTCTAGAGCAGTTCTTC.

The chain is built from TRBV29-1 and TRBJ1-1, with 11 bases matching TRBD1. The V gene's germline CDR1 is SQVTM and CDR2 ANQGSEA. The CDR3 length is 14 residues. V lost 6 bases to trimming and J lost 4 bases; unmatched junction nucleotides: 7. The CDR3 nucleotides read TGCAGCGTCCGGGGACAGGGGGTTTTCACTGAAGCTTTCTTT. This encodes CSVRGQGVFTEAFF.

The V and J genes are TRBV28 and TRBJ2-3; possible D gene TRBD2, 7 bases. Germline V gives CDR1 MDHEN, CDR2 SYDVKM. Between the trimmed V and J ends, which lost 8 bases and 5 bases, there was a span of 11 bases. The CDR3 spans 12 residues. The chain's CDR3 is CASGGGGDTQYF. The CDR3, as DNA: TGTGCCAGCGGGGGAGGGGGAGATACGCAGTATTTT.

V usage is TRBV4-2 and J usage is TRBJ2-5; no clear D. The germline gives CDR1 LGHNA, CDR2 YNFKEQ. There are 15 residues in the CDR3. Between the trimmed V and J ends, which lost 0 bases and 1 base, there was a span of 9 bases. CDR3 protein: CASSQDGKFQETQYF. Here the CDR3 DNA reads TGTGCCAGCAGCCAAGATGGGAAATTCCAAGAGACCCAGTACTTC.

Details on this clone: Relative to the germline gene, one junction end is altered; a read error may explain this. The chain is built from TRBV7-3 and TRBJ1-1; 7 bases match TRBD1. The CDR3 is 15 amino acids. Germline V gene lookup returns CDR1 SGHTA and CDR2 FQGTGA. This CDR3 is CPSSFVQGQGTEAFF. For the CDR3, the DNA is TGTCCCAGCAGCTTCGTACAGGGGCAGGGCACTGAAGCTTTCTTT.

This chain joins TRBV27 and TRBJ1-2; TRBD1 might be the D (5 bases). In germline, CDR1 is MNHEY, CDR2 SMNVEV (reference sequence). The CDR3 loop spans 13 amino acids. The V end was cut by 7 bases, the J end by 4 bases, with 13 bases between. The CDR3, as DNA: TGTGCCAGCAACCCTGGGGCTGGCTATGGCTACACCTTC. It yields the protein CASNPGAGYGYTF.

This rearrangement joins TRBV4-1 to TRBJ2-7; D call uncertain. The CDR3 has 15 amino acids. Germline V gene sequence: CDR1 MGHRA, CDR2 YSYEKL. Deletions cut 0 bases from V and 3 bases from J, with 12 bases between. DNA for the CDR3: TGCGCCAGCAGCCAAGAATTTCAGGATTTCTACGAGCAGTACTTC. This sequence encodes CASSQEFQDFYEQYF.

This chain uses TRBV5-1 with TRBJ2-7; the D gene is possibly TRBD2 (6 bases). In germline, CDR1 is SGHRS, CDR2 YFSETQ. This CDR3 has 16 amino acids. V was pared by 3 bases and J by 1 base, with 17 bases between. The CDR3 loop is CASSSTGSLLSYEQYF. For the CDR3, the DNA is TGCGCCAGCAGCTCCACCGGGAGTCTCCTTTCCTACGAGCAGTACTTC.